A few counts support the clone carrying this TCR beta chain. What it binds is unknown. Trimming pared 0 bases from V and 7 bases from J, leaving 7 bases between. Germline CDR1 reads LGHDT; CDR2 reads YNNKEL (reference sequence). This CDR3 spans 13 amino acids. MiXCR, run by TCRdb on the 5' RACE reads, gives a single entry per CDR3 protein. The data contain just under 600,000 distinct CDR3 sequences, roughly 13% of them seen just once; the ten biggest clones take up 11% to 15%. The sample belongs to a study of T cells after yellow fever vaccination. General study points: A large majority of primary-vaccination clones showed up again after the booster (around 96% CD4, almost 90% CD8).

The rearrangement joins TRBV3-1 to TRBJ1-5; D remains ambiguous. This TCR was sampled from a man aged 25-40 years who received the YFV17D yellow fever vaccine. The sample consisted of PBMCs, taken on the day of the yellow fever booster vaccination. The CDR3 is CASSQESRQPQHF. The DNA of the CDR3 is TGTGCCAGCAGCCAAGAAAGTCGCCAGCCCCAGCATTTT. The whole variable domain, remainder taken from reference TRBV3-1 and TRBJ1-5, is DTAVSQTPKYLVTQMGNDKSIKCEQNLGHDTMYWYKQDSKKFLKIMFSYNNKELIINETVPNRFSPKSPDKAHLNLHINSLELGDSAVYFCASSQESRQPQHFGDGTRLSIL.